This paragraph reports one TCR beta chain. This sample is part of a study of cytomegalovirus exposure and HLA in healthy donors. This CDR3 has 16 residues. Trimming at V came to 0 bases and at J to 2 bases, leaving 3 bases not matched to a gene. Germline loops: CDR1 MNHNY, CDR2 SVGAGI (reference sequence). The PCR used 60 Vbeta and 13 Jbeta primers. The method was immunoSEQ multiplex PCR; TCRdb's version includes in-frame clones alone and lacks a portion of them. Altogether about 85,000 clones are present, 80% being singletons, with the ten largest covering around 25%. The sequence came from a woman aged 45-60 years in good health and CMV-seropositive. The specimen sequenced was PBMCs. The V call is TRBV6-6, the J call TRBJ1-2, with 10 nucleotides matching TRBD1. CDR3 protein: CASSYSQGQGNYGYTF. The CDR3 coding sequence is TGTGCCAGCAGTTACTCACAGGGACAGGGGAACTATGGCTACACCTTC.